This TCR beta chain was identified in a study of blood T cell repertoires in COVID-19. Study details: Some COVID-19 samples were acute and others convalescent; all came from the United States, Italy and Spain. PBMCs, B-cell-depleted T cells, or T cells were the source of the cDNA or gDNA that made up the material.

V was pared by 7 bases and J by 1 base, with 5 bases of the junction left unmatched. The CDR3 has 15 residues. Per the germline V gene, CDR1 is SGHTA and CDR2 is FQGNSA. TCRdb's table, derived via immunoSEQ multiplex PCR, lists solely in-frame clones and lacks some. The repertoire holds roughly 230,000 clones, with just under 85% as singletons. This clone was detected only once. The chain employs TRBV7-2 and TRBJ2-1; 9 nucleotides align to TRBD2. The sequencing input was peripheral blood. This clonotype was sampled from a man in his forties or fifties with acute or convalescent COVID-19. Here the CDR3 DNA reads TGTGCCAGCATCCAACTAGCGGGTTCCTACAATGAGCAGTTCTTC. Residues: CASIQLAGSYNEQFF.